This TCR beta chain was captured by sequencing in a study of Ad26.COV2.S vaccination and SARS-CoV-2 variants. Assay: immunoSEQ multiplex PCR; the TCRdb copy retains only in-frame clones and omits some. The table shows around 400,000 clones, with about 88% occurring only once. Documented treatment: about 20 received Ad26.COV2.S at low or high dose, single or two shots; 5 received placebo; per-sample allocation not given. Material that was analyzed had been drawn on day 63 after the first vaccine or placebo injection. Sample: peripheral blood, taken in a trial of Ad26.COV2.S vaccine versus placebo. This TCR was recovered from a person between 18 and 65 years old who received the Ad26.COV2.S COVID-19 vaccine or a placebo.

CDR3 nucleotide sequence: TGCGCCAGCAGCGCCTCACTAGCGGGAGGAGCCGAGCAGTACTTC. It is translated as CASSASLAGGAEQYF. The chain carries TRBV5-1 and TRBJ2-7, with 12 positions matching TRBD2. The CDR3 is 15 residues long. V lost 4 bases and J lost 6; bases outside the gene matches: 8. From germline, CDR1 is SGHRS and CDR2 YFSETQ.